The present entry profiles one T cell receptor (beta chain) with its context. Its antigen remains unidentified. No much larger clone exists at a distance of one base, and base qualities are not known. The germline V gene encodes CDR1 MNHNS and CDR2 SASEGT. Here V drops 7 bases and J drops 4 bases, and the junction holds 4 bases not matched to any gene. The CDR3 runs 13 residues from the cysteine to the phenylalanine. Only the CDR3 region is kept as DNA, spanning 39 bases read in frame from base 1. The donors were 40 or so Caucasian individuals from Russia, aged roughly 6 to 100 years, who were systemically healthy. Ten milliliters of peripheral blood were drawn from each donor into EDTA-treated Vacutainer tubes. PBMCs were isolated by Ficoll-Paque density-gradient centrifugation, with at least 6.5 million obtained per sample. Total RNA was extracted from PBMCs with Trizol reagent, with at least 5.5 micrograms obtained per sample. For every donor, flow cytometry on a PBMC aliquot measured the percentage of naive CD45RAhigh/CD27high T cells.

This sample was taken from a study of blood T cells in healthy people across ages (dated by TCRdb to the mid-2010s). In terms of the full investigation: Template switching captured roughly one uniquely barcoded TCR beta cDNA molecule per two T cells in model experiments. Two additional independent replicas of 1 million unique cDNA reads from the same blood draw were analyzed for two donors (one aged 18 to 29 and one aged 80 or older). Donors were grouped into four age groups: young (average approximately 15 years), middle-aged (less than 40), aged (approximately 67) and long-lived (approximately 75). The study measured age-related changes in TCR beta repertoire diversity using deep sequencing normalized with unique cDNA molecular identifiers. The full study reports these points: Estimates of total diversity based on one million sequenced T cells were considered lower bounds and underestimates. Compared with the aged group, the long-lived group had more naive CD4+ T cells, fewer expanded clones and increased TCR diversity, a pattern suggesting age selection. There was a strong correlation between observed TCR beta diversity and the percentage of naive T cells measured by flow cytometry. Bulk unsorted PBMC profiling prevented conclusive comparison of naive and antigen-experienced compartments. Observed TCR beta diversity per million T cells fell roughly linearly with age, and a significant reduction was already apparent by age approximately 40. Because donor CMV infection status was unknown, age-related changes in expanded clonotypes were potentially confounded.

Library construction relied on 5' RACE. TCRdb names Illumina HiSeq 2500 as the instrument used. A second 7 to 11 cycle PCR used a sample-barcoded 5' primer and a J-beta primer mix. A unique molecular identifier was introduced onto each TCR beta cDNA molecule by a template-switch 5' adaptor carrying 12 random nucleotides. Each sample yielded at least 2.5 million CDR3-containing paired-end reads. First-strand cDNA synthesis was performed from all RNA using the Mint cDNA synthesis kit, with priming by a TRBC-specific oligonucleotide. After uracil-DNA glycosylase treatment, a first 18-cycle PCR used universal primers M1SS and BC2_uni_R on all cDNA. On the study's bioinformatics: Normalization of each sample was performed by random selection of 1 million high-quality reads, each carrying a distinct molecular identifier. Reads sharing molecular identifiers were discarded rather than binned into consensus sequences. MiTCR, run with a Q25 quality threshold and the strictest error-elimination algorithm, handled CDR3 identification, clonotype clustering and error correction. A nonparametric unseen species model using Euler transformation provided a lower-bound estimate of total TCR beta diversity. Using fastp trimming at Q25 and MiXCR clonotype assembly, TCRdb reanalyzed the public sequencing data and kept in-frame beta chains. Identical CDR3 proteins give one entry, which carries the most common genes and DNA. TCRdb, not the original authors, processed these V and J calls. A total of approximately 760,000 distinct CDR3 sequences appear in this sample, approximately 25% of them only once. Under 9.5% of the sample comes from the top ten.

Separately, the same data were catalogued under a study of T cells of mothers and their children. The second study's paper adds: Donors were nine systemically healthy Caucasian individuals: three mothers and their six children. cDNA synthesis used all of the extracted RNA, with roughly 1.5 ug of RNA in each 15 ul reaction. In the second PCR, sample barcodes and 2-4 random nucleotides were introduced via the M1S primer. Over 8.5 million TCR beta CDR3 reads came from each mother, compared with 3.3 million or so reads from each child. In both related and unrelated pairs, thymic selection shapes the output of TCR recombination in a similar way, with inherited differences having only a minor effect. Related mother-child pairs always showed normalized repertoire overlap that was slightly higher than in unrelated mother-child pairs, though the difference was never significant. Persistent microchimeric T cell clones were not detected, at a sensitivity of 95 to 100 clones per million clonotypes. Deep NGS was used in the study to compare the TCR beta repertoires of mothers and children and to look for features that separate related mother-child pairs from unrelated individuals. On average, the children were approximately 11 +/- 4 years old, while the mothers were 40 +/- 4 years old. After adapters were ligated using NEBNext reagents, the libraries underwent 100+100 nt paired-end sequencing on an Illumina HiSeq 2000. Mother and child libraries were prepared a month apart and sequenced in separate runs to prevent cross-contamination. Between roughly 500,000 and 2,100,000 distinct TCR beta clonotypes were identified per donor. Naive TCR beta clonotypes were estimated from low-frequency clonotypes matched to each donor's FACS-determined naive share, without sorting.

The V and J segments used are TRBV6-1 and TRBJ1-5; 7 of the junction bases match TRBD1. This sequence was found in a boy aged 5-17 years in good health. Sequencing input: blood. The DNA sequence is given as TGTGCCAGCACGGGACAGCCTAATCAGCCCCAGCATTTT. This sequence encodes CASTGQPNQPQHF.